The sequence of this T cell receptor (beta chain) was determined in a study of shared clonotypes between healthy human individuals. For the study at large: A donor's plate count was three for CD4 naive and three for CD4 memory; CD8 naive had two and CD8 memory one.

The ends were cut back, 1 base at V and 4 bases at J, with 16 bases in the middle. This CDR3 comprises 16 residues. CDR1 and CDR2 (germline): SGHVS, FQNEAQ. Here immunoSEQ multiplex PCR was the method, and the copy in TCRdb shows in-frame clones only, minus some. The sample has 2 million to 2.5 million clones, around 93% seen once. The source is a man aged 18 to 29 in good health. Some clones in this sample may be carry-over from other donors' samples. This rearrangement joins TRBV7-8 to TRBJ1-2; tentatively, D is TRBD1 (6 bases). Sequencing was done on a sample of naive CD4+ T cells from PBMCs. Subset noted: CD45RA+ positively selected. CDR3 DNA: TGTGCCAGCAGCTTAGATAGGGGGGCGCGGTCCTATGGCTACACCTTC. Translation gives CASSLDRGARSYGYTF.